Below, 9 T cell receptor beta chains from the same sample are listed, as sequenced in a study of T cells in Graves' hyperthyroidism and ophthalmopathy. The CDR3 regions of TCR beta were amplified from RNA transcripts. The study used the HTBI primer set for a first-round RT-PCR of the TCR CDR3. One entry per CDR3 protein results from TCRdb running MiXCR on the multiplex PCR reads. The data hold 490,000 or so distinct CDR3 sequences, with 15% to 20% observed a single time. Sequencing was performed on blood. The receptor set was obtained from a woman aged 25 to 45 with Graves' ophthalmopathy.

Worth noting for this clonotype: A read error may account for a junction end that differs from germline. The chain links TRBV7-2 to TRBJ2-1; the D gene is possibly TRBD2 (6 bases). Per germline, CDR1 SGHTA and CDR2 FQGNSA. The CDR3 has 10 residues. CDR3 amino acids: CASSLGDFLF. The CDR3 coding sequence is TGTGCCAGCAGCTTGGGGGACTTTCTCTTC.

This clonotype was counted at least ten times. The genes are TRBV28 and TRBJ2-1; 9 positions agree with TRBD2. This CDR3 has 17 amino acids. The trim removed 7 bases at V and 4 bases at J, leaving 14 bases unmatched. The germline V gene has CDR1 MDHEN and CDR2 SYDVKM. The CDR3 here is CASNAPLRLAGYNEQFF. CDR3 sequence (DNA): TGTGCCAGCAACGCCCCACTACGGCTAGCGGGGTACAATGAGCAGTTCTTC.

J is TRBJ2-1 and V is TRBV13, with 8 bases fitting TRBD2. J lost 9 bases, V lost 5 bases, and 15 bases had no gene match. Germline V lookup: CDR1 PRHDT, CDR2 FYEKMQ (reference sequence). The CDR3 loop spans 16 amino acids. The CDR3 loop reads CASSQTLAARGGEQFF. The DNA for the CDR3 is TGTGCCAGCAGCCAGACACTAGCGGCGAGGGGGGGTGAGCAGTTCTTC.

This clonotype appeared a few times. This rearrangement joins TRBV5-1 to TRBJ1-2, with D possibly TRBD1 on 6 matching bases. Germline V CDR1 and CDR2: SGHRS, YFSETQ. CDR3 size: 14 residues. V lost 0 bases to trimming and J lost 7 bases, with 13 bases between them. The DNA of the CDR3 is TGCGCCAGCAGCTTGGAGGGGGGGCTCCCTGGCTACACCTTC. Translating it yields CASSLEGGLPGYTF.

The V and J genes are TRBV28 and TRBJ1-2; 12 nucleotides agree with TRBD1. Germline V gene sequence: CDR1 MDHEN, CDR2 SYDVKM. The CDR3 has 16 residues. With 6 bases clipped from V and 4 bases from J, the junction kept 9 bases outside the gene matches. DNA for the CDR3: TGTGCCAGCAGATCTACCGGGACAGGGGGCTCCTATGGCTACACCTTC. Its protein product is CASRSTGTGGSYGYTF.

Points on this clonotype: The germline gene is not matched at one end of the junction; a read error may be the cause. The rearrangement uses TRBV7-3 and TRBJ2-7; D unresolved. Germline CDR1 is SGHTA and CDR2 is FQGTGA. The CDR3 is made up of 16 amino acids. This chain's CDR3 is CASSQDLGQSSYEQYF. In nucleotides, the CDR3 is TGCGCCAGCAGCCAAGATCTAGGGCAGAGTTCCTACGAGCAGTACTTC.

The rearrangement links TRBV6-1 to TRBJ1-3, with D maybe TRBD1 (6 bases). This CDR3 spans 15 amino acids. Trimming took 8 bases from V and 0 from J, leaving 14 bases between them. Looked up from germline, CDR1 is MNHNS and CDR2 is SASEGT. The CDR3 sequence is CASDPGGNSGNTIYF. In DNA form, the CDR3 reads TGTGCCAGCGACCCCGGGGGCAACTCTGGAAACACCATATATTTT.

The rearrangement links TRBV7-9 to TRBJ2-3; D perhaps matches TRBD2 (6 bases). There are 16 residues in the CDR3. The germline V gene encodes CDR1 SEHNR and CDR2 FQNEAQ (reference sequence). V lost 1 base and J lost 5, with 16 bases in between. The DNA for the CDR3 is TGTGCCAGCAGCTTAGAGGCTAGCGAGATGGTAGATACGCAGTATTTT. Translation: CASSLEASEMVDTQYF.

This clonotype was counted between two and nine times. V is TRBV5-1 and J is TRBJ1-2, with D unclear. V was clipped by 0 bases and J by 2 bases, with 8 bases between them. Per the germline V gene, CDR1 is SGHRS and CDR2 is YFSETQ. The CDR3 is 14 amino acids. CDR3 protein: CASSLDKRNYGYTF. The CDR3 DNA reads TGCGCCAGCAGCTTGGACAAGAGGAACTATGGCTACACCTTC.